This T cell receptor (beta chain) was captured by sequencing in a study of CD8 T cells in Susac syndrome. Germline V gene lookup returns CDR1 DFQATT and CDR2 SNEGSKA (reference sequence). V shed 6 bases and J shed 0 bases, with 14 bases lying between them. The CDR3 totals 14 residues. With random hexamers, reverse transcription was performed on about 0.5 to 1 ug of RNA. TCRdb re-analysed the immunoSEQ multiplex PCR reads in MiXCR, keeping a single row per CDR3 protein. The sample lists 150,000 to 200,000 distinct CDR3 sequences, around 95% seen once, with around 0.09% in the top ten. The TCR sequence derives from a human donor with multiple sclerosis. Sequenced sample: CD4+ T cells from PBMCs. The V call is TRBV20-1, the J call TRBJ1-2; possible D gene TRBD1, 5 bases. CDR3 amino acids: CSAAGHRSNYGYTF. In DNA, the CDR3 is TGCAGTGCCGCTGGCCACAGGTCTAACTATGGCTACACCTTC.